One and the same sample provided the 17 T cell receptor beta chains below, sequenced in a study of ipilimumab plus nivolumab after autologous stem cell transplantation. The protocol was immunoSEQ multiplex PCR, while the TCRdb copy is restricted to in-frame clones and leaves out a portion. Counted here are more than 20,000 clones, 70% to 85% occurring once; the ten biggest clones make up around 20%. Sequenced material: PBMCs, taken in a trial of ipilimumab plus nivolumab as post-transplant consolidation. Source of these receptors: a male donor with diffuse large B-cell lymphoma.

This chain joins TRBV4-1 and TRBJ2-3; 12 bases align to TRBD2. V lost 2 bases to trimming and J lost 3 bases; unmatched junction nucleotides: 3. Per germline, CDR1 MGHRA and CDR2 YSYEKL. The CDR3 covers 16 residues. Here the CDR3 DNA reads TGCGCCAGCAGCCAAACTAGCGGGGGGCATACAGATACGCAGTATTTT. Protein sequence: CASSQTSGGHTDTQYF.

The genes are TRBV7-2 and TRBJ1-2, with D tentatively TRBD1 (5 bases). CDR1 is SGHTA and CDR2 is FQGNSA in the germline V gene. This CDR3 is built from 12 residues. The V end lost 4 bases, the J end lost 8 bases, and 11 bases lay between the germline ends. CDR3 region: CASSSRTSGYTF. CDR3 coding DNA: TGTGCCAGCAGCTCCCGGACAAGCGGCTACACCTTC.

In its sample, this clone was seen once. The chain combines TRBV9 with TRBJ1-2; possible D gene TRBD1, 5 bases. CDR3 length equals 15 residues. Trimming shortened V by 4 bases and J by 2 bases, and 15 bases separated the two germline ends. Germline values: CDR1 SGDLS, CDR2 YYNGEE. CDR3 DNA sequence: TGTGCCAGCAGCCCGAGAGGGGAATGGAACTATGGCTACACCTTC. This sequence encodes CASSPRGEWNYGYTF.

The rearrangement joins TRBV5-1 to TRBJ1-2; maybe TRBD1 (6 bases). The CDR3 covers 14 residues. Trimming removed 3 bases from V and 8 bases from J, with 17 bases in between. The germline V gene has CDR1 SGHRS and CDR2 YFSETQ. This chain's CDR3 is CASSYTSGDSGYTF. As DNA, the CDR3 is TGCGCCAGCAGCTATACATCAGGGGATAGCGGCTACACCTTC.

The rearrangement uses TRBV28 and TRBJ2-4; perhaps TRBD1 as D (6 bases). The CDR3 is made up of 14 amino acids. The V gene's germline CDR1 is MDHEN and CDR2 SYDVKM. V was shortened by 4 bases and J by 7 bases, with 14 bases between the two germline ends. CDR3 in amino acids: CASSSLQGGNIQYF. The DNA for the CDR3 is TGTGCCAGCAGTTCTTTACAGGGTGGGAACATTCAGTACTTC.

CDR3 in amino acids: CASSPGADTQYF. The CDR3 nucleotides read TGTGCCAGCTCACCAGGGGCAGATACGCAGTATTTT. This chain uses TRBV18 with TRBJ2-3; D gene ambiguous. The germline CDR1 and CDR2 sequences are KGHSH and LQKENI. This CDR3 contains 12 residues. V lost 2 bases, J lost 4 bases, and 4 bases lay in between.

The chain is built from TRBV11-2 and TRBJ1-1; D unclear. Germline V gives CDR1 SGHAT, CDR2 FQNNGV. This CDR3 has 16 amino acids. V was clipped by 0 bases and J by 1 base, with 12 bases between them. The CDR3 spells CASSLEFGKSNTEAFF. The CDR3 DNA reads as TGTGCCAGCAGCTTAGAATTCGGCAAATCGAACACTGAAGCTTTCTTT.

The chain uses TRBV28 and TRBJ1-1; 8 nucleotides match TRBD1. The CDR3 is 16 amino acids. The V segment lost 5 bases and the J segment 1 base; nucleotides outside the gene matches: 9. Germline CDR1 MDHEN, CDR2 SYDVKM. As DNA, the CDR3 is TGTGCCAGCAGTCGCTTGCCGGGGACAGGGAACACTGAAGCTTTCTTT. Protein: CASSRLPGTGNTEAFF.

The chain couples TRBV11-2 to TRBJ1-3; tentative D call: TRBD1 (5 bases). This CDR3 contains 13 residues. Looked up from germline, CDR1 is SGHAT and CDR2 is FQNNGV. The V end was cut by 5 bases, the J end by 5 bases, with 10 bases between. The CDR3 is CASSAGPRNTIYF. The CDR3 DNA reads TGTGCCAGCAGCGCGGGACCCAGAAACACCATATATTTT.

Only one count was recorded for this clone. The chain carries TRBV28 and TRBJ1-2; TRBD1 aligns across 8 bases. Looked up from germline, CDR1 is MDHEN and CDR2 is SYDVKM. V lost 5 bases to trimming and J lost 5 bases; unmatched junction nucleotides: 13. The CDR3 consists of 16 residues. The CDR3 DNA follows: TGTGCCAGCAGTATCCTATTCGGACAGGGAGGGTATGGCTACACCTTC. This translates into CASSILFGQGGYGYTF.

This rearrangement joins TRBV7-2 to TRBJ2-2; possible D gene TRBD2, 6 bases. Germline loops: CDR1 SGHTA, CDR2 FQGNSA. The CDR3 runs to 13 residues. Trimming removed 5 bases at V and 6 bases at J, with 10 bases between. CDR3 nucleotide sequence: TGTGCCAGCAGCCCGGGGGTCCCCGGGGAGCTGTTTTTT. Residues: CASSPGVPGELFF. The full variable domain, with the rest looked up from reference TRBV7-2 and TRBJ2-2, is GAGVSQSPSNKVTEKGKDVELRCDPISGHTALYWYRQSLGQGLEFLIYFQGNSAPDKSGLPSDRFSAERTGGSVSTLTIQRTQQEDSAVYLCASSPGVPGELFFGEGSRLTVL.

This clone was observed a few times. CDR3 nucleotides: TGTGCCAGCAGCTATCGCAGGGGGGGCTATGGCTACACCTTC. Translated: CASSYRRGGYGYTF. The J gene is TRBJ1-2, the V gene TRBV7-2, with 7 bases fitting TRBD1. Germline V CDR1 and CDR2: SGHTA, FQGNSA. There are 14 residues in the CDR3. The V and J ends lost 4 bases and 4 bases, in that order; junction bases with no gene match: 6.

This clone occurred once. The CDR3 DNA reads as TGTGCCAGCAGTCAAGGTGGCAGGGAGGACACTGAAGCTTTCTTT. This codes for CASSQGGREDTEAFF. This chain joins TRBV28 and TRBJ1-1, with D possibly being TRBD1 (5 bases). Germline V lookup: CDR1 MDHEN, CDR2 SYDVKM. The CDR3 sequence is 15 residues long. The V end lost 5 bases, the J end lost 3 bases, and 16 bases lay between the germline ends.

This chain uses TRBV9 with TRBJ1-4, with 7 positions matching TRBD1. Germline V CDR1 and CDR2: SGDLS, YYNGEE. V was pared by 3 bases and J by 8 bases, with 10 bases of the junction left unmatched. The CDR3 is 15 amino acids. Here the CDR3 DNA reads TGTGCCAGCAGCGCTGGTGGGACAGTGTACGAAAAACTGTTTTTT. It codes for CASSAGGTVYEKLFF.

This chain connects TRBV2 to TRBJ1-6; no firm D call. Germline V CDR1 and CDR2: SNHLY, FYNNEI. CDR3 length: 12 residues. V shed 7 bases and J shed 8 bases, with 9 bases lying between them. The CDR3 DNA follows: TGTGCCAGCAACCTCTTTGATTCACCCCTCCACTTT. Its translation: CASNLFDSPLHF.

The V call is TRBV29-1, the J call TRBJ2-3; D call uncertain. Germline lookup yields CDR1 SQVTM and CDR2 ANQGSEA. The CDR3 length is 13 residues. V was trimmed by 2 bases and J by 4 bases, leaving 10 bases between them. The CDR3 DNA is TGCAGCGTTGAACTGAATAGAGCAGATACGCAGTATTTT. Its protein is CSVELNRADTQYF.

CDR3 in amino acids: CASSLGSSGANVLTF. The CDR3 DNA follows: TGTGCCAGCAGCTTAGGGAGCTCTGGGGCCAACGTCCTGACTTTC. The J gene is TRBJ2-6, the V gene TRBV11-2, with no clear D. This CDR3 spans 15 amino acids. The germline gives CDR1 SGHAT, CDR2 FQNNGV. Between the trimmed V and J ends, which lost 1 base and 0 bases, there was a span of 4 bases.